These T cell receptor beta chains were read from a single sample in a study of post-analysis software for immune sequencing data. Each CDR3 protein is one row after TCRdb ran MiXCR on the PCR reads. The sample shows 700,000 to 800,000 distinct CDR3 sequences, 30% of them seen only once. Sequenced: blood. These receptors were taken from a girl aged 10-17 years with multiple sclerosis. Each CDR3 is given with its conserved first and last residue. Fields, in order: J gene, clone size, V gene, D gene, CDR3 length, CDR3 DNA, CDR3 protein. A D gene is named only where the DNA matches it firmly. Not every row has a clone size; where given, it reads once, few, many or a size class.

>TRBJ1-2|few|TRBV7-9|NA|12
TGTGCCAGCAGCGTTACAGGGTCTGGCTACACCTTC
CASSVTGSGYTF
>TRBJ2-1|NA|TRBV20-1|NA|12
TGCATCGGGCAGCCTAACTACAATGAGCAGTTCTTC
CIGQPNYNEQFF
>TRBJ2-1|few|TRBV24-1|TRBD2|17
TGTGCCACCAGTGACCCAACTAGCGGGAGCTCCTACAATGAGCAGTTCTTC
CATSDPTSGSSYNEQFF
>TRBJ1-6|few|TRBV12-3/TRBV12-4|TRBD1|16
TGTGCCAGCAGTACCACAGGGGAAATCTATAATTCACCCCTCCACTTT
CASSTTGEIYNSPLHF
>TRBJ2-5|few|TRBV7-2|NA|14
TGTGCCAGCAGCACTGACAGGTGGCAAGAGACCCAGTACTTC
CASSTDRWQETQYF
>TRBJ2-7|NA|TRBV2|NA|14
TGTGCCAGCAGTGAAAGATTGATGGGCCGCAAGCAGTACTTC
CASSERLMGRKQYF
>TRBJ2-1|once|TRBV12-5|NA|15
TGTGCTAGTGGGCCCGGACAGTCAAAAAACAATGAGCAGTTCTTC
CASGPGQSKNNEQFF
>TRBJ2-7|NA|TRBV20-1|NA|15
TGCAGTGCCGGGGGTGGGGCAGGGGCCCACTACGAGCAGTACTTC
CSAGGGAGAHYEQYF
>TRBJ1-2|NA|TRBV6-1|TRBD1|14
TGTGCCAGCAGCGTTGGACAGGCCAACTATGGCTACACCTTC
CASSVGQANYGYTF
>TRBJ1-5|NA|TRBV7-9|TRBD1|17
TGTGCCAGCAGCTTAGATTATAGGACAGGGGACAATCAGCCCCAGCATTTT
CASSLDYRTGDNQPQHF
>TRBJ2-5|NA|TRBV5-1|NA|15
TGCGCCGGCAGCTTGGAGGCGACACCGGGAGAGACCCAGTACTTC
CAGSLEATPGETQYF
>TRBJ2-1|few|TRBV6-6|NA|13
TGTGCCAGCAGTTACGTGGCCTCCAATGAGCAGTTCTTC
CASSYVASNEQFF
>TRBJ2-1|NA|TRBV5-6|NA|13
TGTGCCAGCAGCTCCCAGGGAGTCTATGAGCAGTTCTTC
CASSSQGVYEQFF
>TRBJ2-7|NA|TRBV7-2|NA|11
TGTGCCAGCAGGATCATCTACGAGCAGTACTTC
CASRIIYEQYF
>TRBJ2-7|NA|TRBV28|NA|12
TGTGCCAGCAGAACTACAGCCTACGAGCAGTACTTC
CASRTTAYEQYF
>TRBJ2-5|NA|TRBV4-2|NA|13
TGTGCCAGCAGCCAAGAGGGCAGAGAGACCCAGTACTTC
CASSQEGRETQYF
>TRBJ2-1|NA|TRBV6-2/TRBV6-3|NA|16
TGTGCCAGCAGTCCGCTGGGGGGAGTCTCCTACAATGAGCGGTTCTTC
CASSPLGGVSYNERFF
>TRBJ2-1|NA|TRBV6-2/TRBV6-3|TRBD2|16
TGTGCCAGCATCCCCGCACTAGCGGGGGGGCCCAGTGAGCAGTTCTTC
CASIPALAGGPSEQFF
>TRBJ2-7|NA|TRBV3-1|TRBD2|16
TGTGCCAGCAGCCAAGTCCTTGGCGGGGGACTCTACGAGCAGTACTTC
CASSQVLGGGLYEQYF
>TRBJ2-1|NA|TRBV11-2|NA|13
TGTGCCAGCAGCCAACCGGGCGGGGAGACCCAGTTCTTC
CASSQPGGETQFF
>TRBJ1-5|NA|TRBV2|NA|13
TGTGCCAGCGACCGGGATAGCAATCAGCCCCAGCATTTT
CASDRDSNQPQHF
>TRBJ2-1|NA|TRBV29-1|NA|12
TGCGGCGCAGGTCCCCCTGACAATGGGCAGTTCTTC
CGAGPPDNGQFF
>TRBJ1-5|few|TRBV5-1|TRBD1|15
TGCGCCAGCAGCTTGACAGGGGGCGGCAATCAGCCCCAGCATTTT
CASSLTGGGNQPQHF
>TRBJ2-1|few|TRBV20-1|NA|11
TGCAGTGCCATCTGGGACAATGAGCAGTTCTTC
CSAIWDNEQFF
>TRBJ2-5|few|TRBV5-6|NA|15
TGTGCCAGCAGTGTAGGGCAGCGTTACCAAGAGACCCAGTACTTC
CASSVGQRYQETQYF
>TRBJ2-1|NA|TRBV6-6|TRBD2|15
TGTGCCAGCAATGCACTAGCGGGGGGGGATGTTGAGCAGTTCTTC
CASNALAGGDVEQFF
>TRBJ2-7|few|TRBV29-1|TRBD2|15
TGCAGCGTTGAGGGGGGGACTGACAGCTCCTACGAGCAGTACTTC
CSVEGGTDSSYEQYF
>TRBJ2-1|few|TRBV5-1|NA|15
TGCGCCAGCACCGAATCTGTGACAGCGAACAATGAGCAGTTCTTC
CASTESVTANNEQFF
>TRBJ2-7|NA|TRBV5-6|TRBD1|15
TGTGCCAGCAGCCCAGGGACAGGGGGTCTCTGCGAGCAGTACTTC
CASSPGTGGLCEQYF
>TRBJ1-5|few|TRBV20-1|NA|14
TGCAGTGCTAGCAGGTGGGGGCGGGATCAGCCCCAGCATTTT
CSASRWGRDQPQHF
>TRBJ1-2|NA|TRBV20-1|NA|15
TGCAGTGCTAGAGATGCCGGGAGGGGGAATGGTGGCTACACCTTC
CSARDAGRGNGGYTF
>TRBJ2-6|many|TRBV9|NA|16
TGTGCCAGCAGCGTAGGGGTGAACTCTGGGGCCAACGTCCTGACTTTC
CASSVGVNSGANVLTF
>TRBJ2-7|many|TRBV20-1|TRBD2|15
TGCAGTGCCCAGGGACTAGCGGGCGGTCCCTACGAGCAGTACTTC
CSAQGLAGGPYEQYF
>TRBJ2-5|NA|TRBV21-1|NA|16
TGTGCCAACAGCAAATCTGGGCTAGCGGGAGGGGGTGAGCAGTACTTC
CANSKSGLAGGGEQYF
>TRBJ2-1|once|TRBV12-3/TRBV12-4|TRBD2|15
TGTGCCAGCAGTTTCACGGGACTAGCGGGAGCCGGGCAGTTCTTC
CASSFTGLAGAGQFF
>TRBJ2-3|few|TRBV5-1|TRBD1|14
TGCGCCAGCAGCGCCGGACAGGACACAGATACGCAGTATTTT
CASSAGQDTDTQYF
>TRBJ2-3|NA|TRBV7-2|NA|19
TGTGCCAGCAGCTTAGTTGCCGGGGCGTCATGGTTTGGCACAGATACGCAGTATTTT
CASSLVAGASWFGTDTQYF
>TRBJ2-3|few|TRBV9|NA|17
TGTGCCAGCAGCGTATGGCGGCGGGTCACTAGCACAGATACGCAGTATTTT
CASSVWRRVTSTDTQYF
>TRBJ1-5|NA|TRBV28|NA|11
TGTGCCAGCAGTAAAAATCAGCCCCAGCATTTT
CASSKNQPQHF
>TRBJ2-1|few|TRBV10-3|NA|15
TGTGCCATCAGTGAGCCTAGGTCCCTTCGGAATGAGCAGTTCTTC
CAISEPRSLRNEQFF
>TRBJ2-3|few|TRBV27|NA|15
TGTGCCAGCAGGCGTCAGGTGGGCTGGGCAGATACGCAGTATTTT
CASRRQVGWADTQYF
>TRBJ2-1|many|TRBV29-1|TRBD1|13
TGCAGCGACAGGGACAGCTCCTACAATGAGCAGTTCTTC
CSDRDSSYNEQFF